This T cell receptor (beta chain) is from a study of T cells in Graves' hyperthyroidism and ophthalmopathy. Study-wide results and caveats: Ophthalmopathy got predicted by the model a median approximately 6.3 months before its onset.

RNA transcripts were the template for amplifying TCR beta CDR3 regions. TCR CDR3 underwent first-round RT-PCR with the HTBI primer set. TCRdb redid the calling of the multiplex PCR reads with MiXCR, one entry per CDR3 protein. The table includes some 250,000 distinct CDR3 sequences, about 15% detected once. This clonotype was detected a few times. Its specificity is not known. Sequencing used blood. This receptor was taken from a woman aged 40 to 49 with Graves' hyperthyroidism that later progressed to Graves' ophthalmopathy.

CDR3 residues: CASSFRDISGGELFF. CDR3 in DNA: TGTGCCAGCAGTTTTCGGGATATCAGCGGCGGGGAGCTGTTTTTT. The rearrangement joins TRBV13 to TRBJ2-2, with D perhaps TRBD2 (5 bases). Germline V gene data show CDR1 as PRHDT and CDR2 as FYEKMQ (reference sequence). The CDR3 has 15 amino acids. V gave up 6 bases and J gave up 7 bases, with 18 bases separating them.